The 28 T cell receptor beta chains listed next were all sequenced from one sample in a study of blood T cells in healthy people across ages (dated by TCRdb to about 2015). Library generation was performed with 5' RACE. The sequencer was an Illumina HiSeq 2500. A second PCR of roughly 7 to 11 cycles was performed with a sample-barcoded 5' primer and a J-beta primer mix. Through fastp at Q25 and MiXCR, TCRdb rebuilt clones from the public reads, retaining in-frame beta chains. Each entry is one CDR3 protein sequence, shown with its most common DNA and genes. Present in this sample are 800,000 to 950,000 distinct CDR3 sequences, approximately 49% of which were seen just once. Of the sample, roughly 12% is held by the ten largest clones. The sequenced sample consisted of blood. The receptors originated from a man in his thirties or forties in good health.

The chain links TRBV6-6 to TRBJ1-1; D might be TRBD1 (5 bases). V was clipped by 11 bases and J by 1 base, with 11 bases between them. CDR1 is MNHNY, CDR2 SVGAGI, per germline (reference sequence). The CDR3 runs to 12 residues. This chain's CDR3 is CASLGQNTEAFF. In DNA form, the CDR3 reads TGTGCCTCCCTGGGGCAGAACACTGAAGCTTTCTTT.

CDR3: CASGINAETQYF. The DNA of the CDR3 is TGTGCCAGCGGTATAAATGCCGAGACCCAGTACTTC. The V gene is TRBV28, the J gene TRBJ2-5; D remains ambiguous. The germline V gene encodes CDR1 MDHEN and CDR2 SYDVKM. V shed 8 bases and J shed 5 bases, with 12 bases lying between them. CDR3 size: 12 residues.

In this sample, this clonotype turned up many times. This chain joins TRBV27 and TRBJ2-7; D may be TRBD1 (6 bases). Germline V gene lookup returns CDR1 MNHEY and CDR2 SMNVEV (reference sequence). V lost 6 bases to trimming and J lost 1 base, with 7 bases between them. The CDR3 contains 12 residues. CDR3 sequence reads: CASSGQSYEQYF. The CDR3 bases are TGTGCCAGCAGCGGACAGTCCTACGAGCAGTACTTC.

CDR3 DNA sequence: TGTGCCAGCAGGAAACAGGGTTCGAGCATCCTCTCCTACAATGAGCAGTTCTTC. It encodes CASRKQGSSILSYNEQFF. The J gene is TRBJ2-1, the V gene TRBV27, with a weak D call TRBD1 (6 bases). Trimming removed 6 bases at V and 0 bases at J, with 21 bases between. This CDR3 region has 18 residues. Germline V CDR1 and CDR2: MNHEY, SMNVEV (reference sequence).

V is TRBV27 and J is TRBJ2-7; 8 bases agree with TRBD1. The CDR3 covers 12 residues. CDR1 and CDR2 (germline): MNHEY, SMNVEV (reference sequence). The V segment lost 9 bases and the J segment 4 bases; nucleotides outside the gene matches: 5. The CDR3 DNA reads TGTGCCAGGGGACAGGAAGGATACGAGCAGTACTTC. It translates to CARGQEGYEQYF.

The CDR3 is CSARIGAGAWETQYF. The CDR3, as DNA: TGCAGTGCTAGAATTGGGGCGGGGGCGTGGGAGACCCAGTACTTC. The V call is TRBV20-1, the J call TRBJ2-5; D perhaps matches TRBD2 (7 bases). The length of the CDR3 is 15 residues. Per germline, CDR1 DFQATT and CDR2 SNEGSKA (reference sequence). The V end was cut by 2 bases, the J end by 5 bases, with 18 bases between.

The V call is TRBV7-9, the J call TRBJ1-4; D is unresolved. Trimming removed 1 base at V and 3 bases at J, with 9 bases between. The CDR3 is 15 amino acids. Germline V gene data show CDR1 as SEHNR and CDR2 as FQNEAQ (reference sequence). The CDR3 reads CASSLVVGSNEKLFF. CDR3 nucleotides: TGTGCCAGCAGCTTAGTTGTGGGGTCTAATGAAAAACTGTTTTTT.

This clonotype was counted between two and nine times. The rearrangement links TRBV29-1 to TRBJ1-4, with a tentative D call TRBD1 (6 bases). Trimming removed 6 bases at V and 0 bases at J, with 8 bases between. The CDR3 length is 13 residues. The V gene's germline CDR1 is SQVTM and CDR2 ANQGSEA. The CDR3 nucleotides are TGCAGCGTCCCAGGGGCAACTAATGAAAAACTGTTTTTT. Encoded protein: CSVPGATNEKLFF.

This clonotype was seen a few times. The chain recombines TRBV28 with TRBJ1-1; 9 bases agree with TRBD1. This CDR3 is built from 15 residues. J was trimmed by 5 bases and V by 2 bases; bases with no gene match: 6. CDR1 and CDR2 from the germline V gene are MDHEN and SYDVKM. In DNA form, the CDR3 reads TGTGCCAGCAGTTTAACACAGGGGGCTTCGACTGAAGCTTTCTTT. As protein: CASSLTQGASTEAFF.

The CDR3 sequence: CSVLTQTFKNIQYF. The CDR3 nucleotides are TGCAGCGTTTTGACACAAACGTTCAAAAACATTCAGTACTTC. This chain connects TRBV29-1 to TRBJ2-4; no clear D gene. Between the trimmed V and J ends, which lost 5 bases and 3 bases, there was a span of 14 bases. Germline CDR1 SQVTM, CDR2 ANQGSEA. The CDR3 covers 14 residues.

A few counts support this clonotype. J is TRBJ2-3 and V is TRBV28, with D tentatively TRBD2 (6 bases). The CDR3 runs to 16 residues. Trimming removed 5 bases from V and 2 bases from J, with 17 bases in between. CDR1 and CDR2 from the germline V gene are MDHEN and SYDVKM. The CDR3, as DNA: TGTGCCAGCAGTGTTCGGTACGGGACTGTCACAGATACGCAGTATTTT. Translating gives CASSVRYGTVTDTQYF.

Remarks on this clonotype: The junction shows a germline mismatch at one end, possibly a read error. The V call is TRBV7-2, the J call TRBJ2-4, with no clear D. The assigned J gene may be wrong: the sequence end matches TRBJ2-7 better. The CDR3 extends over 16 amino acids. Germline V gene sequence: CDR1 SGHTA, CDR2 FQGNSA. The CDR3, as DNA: TGTGCTAGCAGCTTAGTCCGGGCCGCTTACTCCTACGAGCAGTACTTC. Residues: CASSLVRAAYSYEQYF.

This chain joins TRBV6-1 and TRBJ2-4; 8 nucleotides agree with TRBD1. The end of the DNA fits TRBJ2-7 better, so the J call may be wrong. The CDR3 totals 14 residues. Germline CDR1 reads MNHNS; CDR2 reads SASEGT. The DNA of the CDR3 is TGTGCCAGCAGTGATAGGGACAGGATGGACGAGCAGTACTTC. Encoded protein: CASSDRDRMDEQYF.

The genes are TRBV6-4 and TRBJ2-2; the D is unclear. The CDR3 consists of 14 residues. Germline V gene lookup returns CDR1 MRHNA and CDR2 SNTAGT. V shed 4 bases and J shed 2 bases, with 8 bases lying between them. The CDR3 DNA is TGTGCCAGCAGTGGGGATGTAAACACCGGGGAGCTGTTTTTT. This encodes CASSGDVNTGELFF.

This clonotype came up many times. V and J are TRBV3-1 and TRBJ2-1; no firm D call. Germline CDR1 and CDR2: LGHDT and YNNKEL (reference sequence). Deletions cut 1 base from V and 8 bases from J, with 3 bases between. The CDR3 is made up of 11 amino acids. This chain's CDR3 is CASSQVDEQFF. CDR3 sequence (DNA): TGTGCCAGCAGCCAAGTGGATGAGCAGTTCTTC.

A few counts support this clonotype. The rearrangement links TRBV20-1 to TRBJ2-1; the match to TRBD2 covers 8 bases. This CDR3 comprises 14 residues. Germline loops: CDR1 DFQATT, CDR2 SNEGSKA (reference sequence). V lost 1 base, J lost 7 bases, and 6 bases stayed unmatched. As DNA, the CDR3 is TGCAGTGCTAGAGCCGCGGGACTAGTGAATGAGCAGTTCTTC. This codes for CSARAAGLVNEQFF.

The CDR3 nucleotides are TGTGCCAGCACTGCGGGGGGGACAGCTAATTCACCCCTCCACTTT. This codes for CASTAGGTANSPLHF. This chain uses TRBV6-5 with TRBJ1-6; 7 bases agree with TRBD1. CDR3 length: 15 residues. The germline V gene has CDR1 MNHEY and CDR2 SVGAGI. Trimming removed 7 bases from V and 6 bases from J; junction bases left unmatched: 9.

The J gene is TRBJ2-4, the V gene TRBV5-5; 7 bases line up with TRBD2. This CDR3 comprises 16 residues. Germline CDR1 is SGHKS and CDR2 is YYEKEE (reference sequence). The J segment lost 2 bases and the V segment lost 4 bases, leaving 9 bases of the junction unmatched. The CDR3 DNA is TGTGCCAGCAGCCCCGAATTGCGGGAGACCAAAAACATTCAGTACTTC. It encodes CASSPELRETKNIQYF.

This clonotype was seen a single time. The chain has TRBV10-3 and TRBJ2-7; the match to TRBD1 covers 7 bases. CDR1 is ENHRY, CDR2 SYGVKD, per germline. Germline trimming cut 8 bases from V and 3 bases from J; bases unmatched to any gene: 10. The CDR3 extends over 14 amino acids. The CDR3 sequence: CAIRLGQGDYEQYF. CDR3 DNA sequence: TGTGCCATCCGACTTGGGCAGGGGGACTACGAGCAGTACTTC.

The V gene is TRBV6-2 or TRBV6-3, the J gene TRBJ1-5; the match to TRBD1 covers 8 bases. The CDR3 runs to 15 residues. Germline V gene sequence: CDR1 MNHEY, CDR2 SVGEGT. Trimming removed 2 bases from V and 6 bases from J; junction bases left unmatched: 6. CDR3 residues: CASSYGVTGGQPQHF. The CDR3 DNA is TGTGCCAGCAGTTACGGAGTCACAGGGGGTCAGCCCCAGCATTTT.

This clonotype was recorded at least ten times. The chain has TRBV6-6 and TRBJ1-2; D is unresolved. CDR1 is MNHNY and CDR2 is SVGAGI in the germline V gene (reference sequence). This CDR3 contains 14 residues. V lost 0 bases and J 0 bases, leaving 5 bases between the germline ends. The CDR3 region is CASSYSDPNYGYTF. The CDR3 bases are TGTGCCAGCAGTTACTCCGACCCTAACTATGGCTACACCTTC.

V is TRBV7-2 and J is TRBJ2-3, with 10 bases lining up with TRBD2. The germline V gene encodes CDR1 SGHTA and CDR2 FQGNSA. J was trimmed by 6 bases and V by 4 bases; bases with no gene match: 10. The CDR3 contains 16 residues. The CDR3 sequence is CASSSPSGRKADTQYF. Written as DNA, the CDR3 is TGTGCCAGCAGCTCGCCTAGCGGGAGAAAGGCTGATACGCAGTATTTT.

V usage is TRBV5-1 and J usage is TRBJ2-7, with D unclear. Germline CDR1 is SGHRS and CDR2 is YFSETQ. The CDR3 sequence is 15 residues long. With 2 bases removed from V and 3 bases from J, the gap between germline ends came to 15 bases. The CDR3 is CASSLDLLRFYEQYF. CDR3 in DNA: TGCGCCAGCAGCTTAGACCTTCTTAGATTCTACGAGCAGTACTTC.

The CDR3 loop reads CASSNGGPNEQFF. The CDR3 DNA reads TGTGCCAGTAGTAACGGGGGGCCGAATGAGCAGTTCTTC. The chain has TRBV19 and TRBJ2-1, with D possibly matching TRBD2 (7 bases). This CDR3 comprises 13 residues. V lost 4 bases to trimming and J lost 7 bases, with 11 bases between them. Per germline, CDR1 LNHDA and CDR2 SQIVND (reference sequence).

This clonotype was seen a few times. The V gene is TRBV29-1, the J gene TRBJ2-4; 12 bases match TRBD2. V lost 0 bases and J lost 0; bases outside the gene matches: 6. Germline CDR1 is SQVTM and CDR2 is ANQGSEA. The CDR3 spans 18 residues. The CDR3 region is CSVEDRLAGGLAKNIQYF. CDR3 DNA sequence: TGCAGCGTTGAAGATCGGCTAGCGGGAGGGCTAGCCAAAAACATTCAGTACTTC.

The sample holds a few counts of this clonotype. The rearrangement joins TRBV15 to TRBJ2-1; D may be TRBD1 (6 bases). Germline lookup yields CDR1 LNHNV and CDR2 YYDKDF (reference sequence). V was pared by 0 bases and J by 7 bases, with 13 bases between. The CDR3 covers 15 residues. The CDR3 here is CATSRDPLGANEQFF. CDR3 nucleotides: TGTGCCACCAGCAGAGATCCGTTGGGGGCAAATGAGCAGTTCTTC.

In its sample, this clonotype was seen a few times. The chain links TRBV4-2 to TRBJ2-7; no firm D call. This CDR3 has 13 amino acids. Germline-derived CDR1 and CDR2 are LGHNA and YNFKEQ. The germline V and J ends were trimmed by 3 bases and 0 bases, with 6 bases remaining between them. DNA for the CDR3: TGTGCCAGCAGCCAGACTGCCTCCTACGAGCAGTACTTC. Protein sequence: CASSQTASYEQYF.

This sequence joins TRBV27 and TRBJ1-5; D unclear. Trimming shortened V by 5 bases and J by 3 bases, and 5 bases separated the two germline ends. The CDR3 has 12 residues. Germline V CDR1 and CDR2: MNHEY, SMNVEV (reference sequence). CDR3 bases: TGTGCCAGCAGTGATCCCAATCAGCCCCAGCATTTT. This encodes CASSDPNQPQHF.